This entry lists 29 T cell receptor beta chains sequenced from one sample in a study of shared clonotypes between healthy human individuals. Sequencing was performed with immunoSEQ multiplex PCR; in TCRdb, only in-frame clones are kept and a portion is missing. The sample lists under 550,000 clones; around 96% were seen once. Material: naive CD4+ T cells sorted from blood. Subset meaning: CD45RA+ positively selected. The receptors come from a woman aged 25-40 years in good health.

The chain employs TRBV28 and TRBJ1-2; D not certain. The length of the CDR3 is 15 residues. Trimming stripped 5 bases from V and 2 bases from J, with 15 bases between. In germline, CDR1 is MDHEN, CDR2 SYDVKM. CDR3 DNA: TGTGCCAGCAGTGAACCTCGGACCGTCAACTATGGCTACACCTTC. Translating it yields CASSEPRTVNYGYTF.

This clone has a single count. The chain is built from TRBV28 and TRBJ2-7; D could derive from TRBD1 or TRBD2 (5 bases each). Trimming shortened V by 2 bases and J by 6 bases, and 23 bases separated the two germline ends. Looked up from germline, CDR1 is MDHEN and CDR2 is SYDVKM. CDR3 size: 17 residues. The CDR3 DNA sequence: TGTGCCAGCAGTTTAGGTGGGGACCCCGCTACACTACGCGAGCAGTACTTC. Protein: CASSLGGDPATLREQYF.

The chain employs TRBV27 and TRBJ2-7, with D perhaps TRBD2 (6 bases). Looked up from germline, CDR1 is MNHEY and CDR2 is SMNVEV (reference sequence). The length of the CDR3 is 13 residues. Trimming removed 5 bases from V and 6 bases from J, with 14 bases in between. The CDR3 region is CASSPPGAGEQYF. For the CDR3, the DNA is TGTGCCAGCAGTCCCCCAGGAGCGGGCGAGCAGTACTTC.

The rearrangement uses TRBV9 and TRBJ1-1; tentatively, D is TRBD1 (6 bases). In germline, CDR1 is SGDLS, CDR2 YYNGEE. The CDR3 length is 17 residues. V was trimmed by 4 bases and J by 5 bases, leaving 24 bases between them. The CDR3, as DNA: TGTGCCAGCAGCCCCCGGGACGGGACATTACGTTGGACTGAAGCTTTCTTT. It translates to CASSPRDGTLRWTEAFF.

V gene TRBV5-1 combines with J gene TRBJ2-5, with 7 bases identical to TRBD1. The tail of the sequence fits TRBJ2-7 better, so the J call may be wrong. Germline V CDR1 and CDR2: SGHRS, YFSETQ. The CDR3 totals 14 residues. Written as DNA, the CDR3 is TGCGCCAGCAGGGTGGGACAGCGTCGGGACGAGCAGTACTTC. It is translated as CASRVGQRRDEQYF.

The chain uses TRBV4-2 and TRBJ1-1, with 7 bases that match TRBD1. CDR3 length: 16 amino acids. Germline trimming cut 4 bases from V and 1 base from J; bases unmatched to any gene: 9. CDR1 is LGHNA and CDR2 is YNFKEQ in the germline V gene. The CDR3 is CASSPGGLGKNTEAFF. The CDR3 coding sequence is TGTGCCAGCAGCCCAGGGGGGCTAGGGAAGAACACTGAAGCTTTCTTT.

The CDR3: CAIMVNNEQFF. CDR3 bases: TGTGCCATCATGGTGAACAATGAGCAGTTCTTC. The chain employs TRBV10-3 and TRBJ2-1; no reliable D call. Germline V gives CDR1 ENHRY, CDR2 SYGVKD. The CDR3 totals 11 residues. The V end was cut by 7 bases, the J end by 5 bases, with 6 bases between.

The CDR3 DNA follows: TGTGCCATCAGTGAGTCTAGGGTAATACTGAACTACGAGCAGTACTTC. Its protein is CAISESRVILNYEQYF. The chain joins TRBV10-3 to TRBJ2-7; no definite D call. V was cut by 0 bases and J by 3 bases, with 15 bases left in between. CDR3 size: 16 residues. Germline CDR1 reads ENHRY; CDR2 reads SYGVKD.

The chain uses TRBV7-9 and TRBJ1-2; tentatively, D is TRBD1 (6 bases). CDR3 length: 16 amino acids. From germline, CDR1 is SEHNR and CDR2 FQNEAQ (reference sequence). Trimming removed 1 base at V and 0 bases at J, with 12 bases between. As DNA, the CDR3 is TGTGCCAGCAGCTTAGTGATCAGGGGCCCTAACTATGGCTACACCTTC. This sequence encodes CASSLVIRGPNYGYTF.

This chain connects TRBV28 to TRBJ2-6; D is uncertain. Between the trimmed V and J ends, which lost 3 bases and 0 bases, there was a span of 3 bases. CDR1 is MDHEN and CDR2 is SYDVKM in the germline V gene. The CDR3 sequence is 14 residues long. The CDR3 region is CASSFRSGANVLTF. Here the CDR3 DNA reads TGTGCCAGCAGTTTTCGCTCTGGGGCCAACGTCCTGACTTTC.

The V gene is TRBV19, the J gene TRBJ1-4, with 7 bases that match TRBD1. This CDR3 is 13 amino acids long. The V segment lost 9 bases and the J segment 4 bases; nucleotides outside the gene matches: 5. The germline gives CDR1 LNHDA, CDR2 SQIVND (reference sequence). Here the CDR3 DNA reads TGTGCCAGCGCAGGGGGTGATAATGAAAAACTGTTTTTT. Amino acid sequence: CASAGGDNEKLFF. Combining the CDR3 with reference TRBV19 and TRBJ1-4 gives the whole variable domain DGGITQSPKYLFRKEGQNVTLSCEQNLNHDAMYWYRQDPGQGLRLIYYSQIVNDFQKGDIAEGYSVSREKKESFPLTVTSAQKNPTAFYLCASAGGDNEKLFFGSGTQLSVL.

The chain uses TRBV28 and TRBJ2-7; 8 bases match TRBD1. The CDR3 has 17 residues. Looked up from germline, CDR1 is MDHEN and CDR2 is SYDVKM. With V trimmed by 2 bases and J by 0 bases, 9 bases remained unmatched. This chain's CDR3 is CASSLPRTGLTSYEQYF. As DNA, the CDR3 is TGTGCCAGCAGTTTACCCCGGACAGGGTTGACCTCCTACGAGCAGTACTTC.

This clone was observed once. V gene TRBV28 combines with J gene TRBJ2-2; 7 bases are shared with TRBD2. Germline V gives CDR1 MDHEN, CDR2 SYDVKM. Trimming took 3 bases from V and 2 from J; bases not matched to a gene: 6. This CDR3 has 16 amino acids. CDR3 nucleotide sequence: TGTGCCAGCAGTTTCCGGCTAGCGGTAAACACCGGGGAGCTGTTTTTT. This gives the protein CASSFRLAVNTGELFF.

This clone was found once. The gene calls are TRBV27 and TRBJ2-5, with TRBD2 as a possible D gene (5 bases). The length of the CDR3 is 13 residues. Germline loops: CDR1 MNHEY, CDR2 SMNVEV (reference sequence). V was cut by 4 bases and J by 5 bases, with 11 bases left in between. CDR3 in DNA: TGTGCCAGCAGTTCGGTGAGGGTGGAGACCCAGTACTTC. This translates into CASSSVRVETQYF.

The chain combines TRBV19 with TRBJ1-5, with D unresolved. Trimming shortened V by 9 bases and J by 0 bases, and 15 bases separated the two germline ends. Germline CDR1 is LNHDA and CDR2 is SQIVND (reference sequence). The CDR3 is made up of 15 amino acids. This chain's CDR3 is CARPLQYFSNQPQHF. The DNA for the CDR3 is TGTGCCAGGCCCCTCCAGTACTTTAGCAATCAGCCCCAGCATTTT.

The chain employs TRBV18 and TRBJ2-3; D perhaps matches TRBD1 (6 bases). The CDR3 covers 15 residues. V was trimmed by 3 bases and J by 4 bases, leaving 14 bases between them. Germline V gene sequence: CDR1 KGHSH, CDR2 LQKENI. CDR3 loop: CASSPGLGGADTQYF. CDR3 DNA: TGTGCCAGCTCACCGGGGCTAGGGGGAGCAGATACGCAGTATTTT. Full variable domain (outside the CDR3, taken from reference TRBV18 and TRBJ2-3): NAGVMQNPRHLVRRRGQEARLRCSPMKGHSHVYWYRQLPEEGLKFMVYLQKENIIDESGMPKERFSAEFPKEGPSILRIQQVVRGDSAAYFCASSPGLGGADTQYFGPGTRLTVL.

CDR3 amino acids: CAIPSGTGGGFNYGYTF. CDR3 bases: TGTGCCATACCATCCGGGACAGGCGGAGGTTTTAACTATGGCTACACCTTC. This chain connects TRBV7-9 to TRBJ1-2; the match to TRBD1 covers 8 bases. The ends lost 10 bases at V and 1 base at J; junction bases unmatched: 17. CDR1 is SEHNR, CDR2 FQNEAQ, per germline (reference sequence). This CDR3 has 17 amino acids.

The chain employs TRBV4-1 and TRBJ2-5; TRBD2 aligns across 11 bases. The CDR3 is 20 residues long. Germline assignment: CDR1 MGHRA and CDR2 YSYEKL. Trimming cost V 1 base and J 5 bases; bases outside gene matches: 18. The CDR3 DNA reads TGCGCCAGCAGCCAAGCTCCCGTGGGGTTACTAGCGGGAGAGGTGGAGACCCAGTACTTC. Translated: CASSQAPVGLLAGEVETQYF.

The CDR3, as DNA: TGTGCCAGCAGCCAAATTCCGGGACTAGACTCCACCGGGGAGCTGTTTTTT. This codes for CASSQIPGLDSTGELFF. This chain joins TRBV4-2 and TRBJ2-2; 8 nucleotides agree with TRBD2. V lost 2 bases, J lost 4 bases, and 9 bases stayed unmatched. CDR1 and CDR2 (germline): LGHNA, YNFKEQ. The CDR3 has 17 amino acids.

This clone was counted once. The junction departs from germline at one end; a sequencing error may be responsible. The CDR3 reads CASSPAAAYTEQFF. CDR3 bases: TGTGCCAGCAGCCCCGCCGCAGCTTACACTGAGCAGTTCTTC. V gene TRBV5-4 combines with J gene TRBJ2-1; D gene uncertain. Germline CDR1 is SGHNT and CDR2 is YYREEE (reference sequence). CDR3 length: 14 residues.

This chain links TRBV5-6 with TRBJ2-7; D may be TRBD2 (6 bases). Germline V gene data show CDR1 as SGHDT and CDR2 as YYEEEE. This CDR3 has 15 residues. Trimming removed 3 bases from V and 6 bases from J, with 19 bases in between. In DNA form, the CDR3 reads TGTGCCAGCAGCTGGGCCGGTAGCGGCTCAGGCGAGCAGTACTTC. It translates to CASSWAGSGSGEQYF.

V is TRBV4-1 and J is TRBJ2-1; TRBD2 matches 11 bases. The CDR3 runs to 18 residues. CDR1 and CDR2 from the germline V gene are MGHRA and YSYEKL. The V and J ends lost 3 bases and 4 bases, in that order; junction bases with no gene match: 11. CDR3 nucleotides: TGCGCCAGCAGCCAGAATCCCTCGACTAGCGGGAAATACAATGAGCAGTTCTTC. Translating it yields CASSQNPSTSGKYNEQFF.

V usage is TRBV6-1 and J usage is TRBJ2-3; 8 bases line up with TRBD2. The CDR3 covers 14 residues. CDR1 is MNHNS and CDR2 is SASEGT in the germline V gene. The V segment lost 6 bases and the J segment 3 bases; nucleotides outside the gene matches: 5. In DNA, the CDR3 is TGTGCCAGCAGCACTAGCGGTGGTACAGATACGCAGTATTTT. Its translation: CASSTSGGTDTQYF.

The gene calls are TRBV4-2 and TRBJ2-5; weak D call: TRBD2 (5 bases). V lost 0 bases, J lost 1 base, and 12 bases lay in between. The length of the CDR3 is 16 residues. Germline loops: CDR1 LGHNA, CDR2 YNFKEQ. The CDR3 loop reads CASSQDETTTQETQYF. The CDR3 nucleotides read TGTGCCAGCAGCCAAGATGAGACTACGACCCAAGAGACCCAGTACTTC.

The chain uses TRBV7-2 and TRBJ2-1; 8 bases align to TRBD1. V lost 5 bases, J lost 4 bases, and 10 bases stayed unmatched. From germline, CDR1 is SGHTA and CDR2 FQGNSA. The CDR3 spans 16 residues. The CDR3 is CASSPRIGTGYNEQFF. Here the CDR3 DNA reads TGTGCCAGCAGCCCCAGGATCGGGACAGGTTACAATGAGCAGTTCTTC.

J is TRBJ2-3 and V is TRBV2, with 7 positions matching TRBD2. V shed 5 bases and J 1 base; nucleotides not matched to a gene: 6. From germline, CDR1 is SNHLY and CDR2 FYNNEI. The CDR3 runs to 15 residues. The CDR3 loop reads CASSRESGGTDTQYF. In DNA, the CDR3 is TGTGCCAGCAGTCGGGAGAGCGGGGGCACAGATACGCAGTATTTT.

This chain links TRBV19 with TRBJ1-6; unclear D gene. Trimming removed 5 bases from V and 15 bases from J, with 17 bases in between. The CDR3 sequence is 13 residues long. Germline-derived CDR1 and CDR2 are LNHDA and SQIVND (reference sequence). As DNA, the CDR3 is TGTGCCAGTAGTCCCGAGGGCGGCCGAGTCCTCCACTTT. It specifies CASSPEGGRVLHF.

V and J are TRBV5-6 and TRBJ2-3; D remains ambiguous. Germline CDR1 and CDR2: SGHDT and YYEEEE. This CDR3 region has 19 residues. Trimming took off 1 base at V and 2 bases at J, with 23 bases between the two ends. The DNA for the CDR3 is TGTGCCAGCAGCTTGTTTCGGCAGACGTCTCGTTTGAACACAGATACGCAGTATTTT. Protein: CASSLFRQTSRLNTDTQYF.

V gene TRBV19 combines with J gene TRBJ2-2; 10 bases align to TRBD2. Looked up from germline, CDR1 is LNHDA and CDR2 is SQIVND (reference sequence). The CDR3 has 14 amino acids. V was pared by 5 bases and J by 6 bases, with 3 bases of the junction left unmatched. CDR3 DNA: TGTGCCAGTAGTCTAGCGGGAGCTTCCGGGGAGCTGTTTTTT. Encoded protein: CASSLAGASGELFF. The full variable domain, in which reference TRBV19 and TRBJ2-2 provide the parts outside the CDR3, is DGGITQSPKYLFRKEGQNVTLSCEQNLNHDAMYWYRQDPGQGLRLIYYSQIVNDFQKGDIAEGYSVSREKKESFPLTVTSAQKNPTAFYLCASSLAGASGELFFGEGSRLTVL.